This is a list of T cell receptor beta chains from one sample in a study of blood T cell repertoires in COVID-19. TCRdb keeps only in-frame clones here, not all; method: immunoSEQ multiplex PCR. The table has 430,000 or so clones, 85% to 90% seen once. The material sequenced was PBMCs or T cells enriched from blood (not recorded which). These receptors were taken from a woman aged 40 to 55 who had recovered from COVID-19. Both conserved end residues are part of each CDR3. Fields, in order: D gene, V gene, J gene, clone size, CDR3 protein, CDR3 DNA. D genes are given only for firm matches. Size is stated for part of the rows, as once, few or many counts, or as a class when the clone is expanded.

D: .
V: TRBV7-2
J: TRBJ1-1
size: .
CDR3: CASSSLGAVYTEAFF
DNA: TGTGCCAGCAGCTCCTTAGGAGCAGTATACACTGAAGCTTTCTTT

D: .
V: TRBV7-9
J: TRBJ2-1
size: .
CDR3: CASSSRQESYNEQFF
DNA: TGTGCCAGCAGCTCTCGACAGGAATCCTACAATGAGCAGTTCTTC

D: TRBD1
V: TRBV15
J: TRBJ1-2
size: .
CDR3: CATSRDRTGGGGYTF
DNA: TGTGCCACCAGCAGAGACAGGACAGGGGGCGGTGGCTACACCTTC

D: TRBD1
V: TRBV7-6
J: TRBJ1-4
size: .
CDR3: CASSISGQGEKLFF
DNA: TGTGCCAGCAGCATCTCGGGACAGGGGGAAAAACTGTTTTTT

D: .
V: TRBV24-1
J: TRBJ2-4
size: .
CDR3: CATSDGFKNIQYF
DNA: TGTGCCACCAGTGACGGGTTCAAAAACATTCAGTACTTC

D: TRBD1
V: TRBV24-1
J: TRBJ2-5
size: .
CDR3: CATSDAPGTGVVQETQYF
DNA: TGTGCCACCAGTGATGCCCCCGGGACAGGGGTAGTGCAAGAGACCCAGTACTTC

D: .
V: TRBV30
J: TRBJ1-1
size: .
CDR3: CAWRAGTLIQAFF
DNA: TGTGCCTGGAGAGCCGGGACTTTAATCCAAGCTTTCTTT

D: TRBD1
V: TRBV7-9
J: TRBJ2-5
size: once
CDR3: CASTSRDRGDETQYF
DNA: TGTGCCAGCACCTCCCGGGACAGGGGTGACGAGACCCAGTACTTC

D: .
V: TRBV11-3
J: TRBJ2-2
size: .
CDR3: CASSLIKRSLTGELFF
DNA: TGTGCCAGCAGCCTGATTAAGCGGAGCCTCACCGGGGAGCTGTTTTTT

D: TRBD2
V: TRBV24-1
J: TRBJ2-7
size: .
CDR3: CATSDALAGEAYEQYF
DNA: TGTGCCACCAGTGATGCACTAGCGGGAGAGGCCTACGAGCAGTACTTC

D: TRBD1
V: TRBV5-1
J: TRBJ1-1
size: .
CDR3: CASSLGQGVEAFF
DNA: TGCGCCAGCAGCTTGGGACAGGGAGTTGAAGCTTTCTTT

D: TRBD1
V: TRBV5-5
J: TRBJ1-4
size: .
CDR3: CASSGGTVTNEKLFF
DNA: TGTGCCAGCAGCGGCGGGACAGTGACTAATGAAAAACTGTTTTTT

D: TRBD1
V: TRBV6-5
J: TRBJ1-5
size: .
CDR3: CASRNRGLRNQPQHF
DNA: TGTGCCAGCAGGAACAGGGGGCTAAGGAATCAGCCCCAGCATTTT

D: .
V: TRBV5-1
J: TRBJ1-4
size: .
CDR3: CASSFGIGTNEKLFF
DNA: TGCGCCAGCAGCTTCGGTATTGGAACTAATGAAAAACTGTTTTTT

D: TRBD1
V: TRBV2
J: TRBJ1-1
size: .
CDR3: CASTRQGAYTEAFF
DNA: TGTGCCAGCACTAGGCAGGGGGCATACACTGAAGCTTTCTTT

D: TRBD1
V: TRBV5-1
J: TRBJ1-1
size: .
CDR3: CASSPGQDRFDF
DNA: TGCGCCAGCAGCCCTGGCCAGGACAGGTTCGATTTT

D: .
V: TRBV20-1
J: TRBJ1-5
size: few
CDR3: CSASLMAQPQHF
DNA: TGCAGTGCTAGTTTAATGGCTCAGCCCCAGCATTTT

D: TRBD1
V: TRBV10-3
J: TRBJ1-1
size: .
CDR3: CAISGDRASEAFF
DNA: TGTGCCATCAGTGGGGACAGGGCTTCTGAAGCTTTCTTT

D: .
V: TRBV7-4
J: TRBJ1-1
size: .
CDR3: CASSPPSRQNTEAFF
DNA: TGTGCCAGCAGCCCCCCGAGCAGGCAGAACACTGAAGCTTTCTTT

D: .
V: TRBV15
J: TRBJ2-7
size: .
CDR3: CATSRDKAGIAYEQYF
DNA: TGTGCCACCAGCAGAGATAAGGCGGGGATAGCTTACGAGCAGTACTTC

D: TRBD1
V: TRBV3-1/TRBV3-2
J: TRBJ1-5
size: .
CDR3: CASSQARQGVAGISNQPQHF
DNA: TGTGCCAGCAGCCAAGCCCGACAGGGGGTCGCGGGTATAAGCAATCAGCCCCAGCATTTT

D: TRBD1
V: TRBV29-1
J: TRBJ1-1
size: .
CDR3: CSVLTGRTEAFF
DNA: TGCAGCGTCCTGACAGGGCGTACTGAAGCTTTCTTT

D: .
V: TRBV5-8
J: TRBJ1-1
size: .
CDR3: CAFRRLRGTEAFF
DNA: TGTGCCTTTCGGAGACTACGGGGCACTGAAGCTTTCTTT

D: TRBD1
V: TRBV5-4
J: TRBJ2-7
size: .
CDR3: CASSWTGQGYEQYF
DNA: TGTGCCAGCAGCTGGACGGGACAGGGGTACGAGCAGTACTTC

D: TRBD1
V: TRBV20-1
J: TRBJ1-6
size: .
CDR3: CSASKVNRGNSPLHF
DNA: TGCAGTGCTAGTAAGGTGAACAGGGGTAATTCACCCCTCCACTTT

D: TRBD1
V: TRBV10-3
J: TRBJ1-1
size: .
CDR3: CAISESIEGAHHGTEAFF
DNA: TGTGCCATCAGTGAGTCGATCGAGGGGGCCCACCATGGCACTGAAGCTTTCTTT

D: TRBD2
V: TRBV11-2
J: TRBJ2-5
size: .
CDR3: CASTRTSRETQYF
DNA: TGTGCCAGCACCAGGACTAGCCGCGAGACCCAGTACTTC

D: .
V: TRBV18
J: TRBJ2-7
size: .
CDR3: CASSPRRGYEQYF
DNA: TGTGCCAGCTCACCACGTCGAGGTTACGAGCAGTACTTC

D: TRBD1
V: TRBV6-5
J: TRBJ1-1
size: .
CDR3: CASSYNRGHREAFF
DNA: TGTGCCAGCAGTTACAACAGGGGCCACCGGGAAGCTTTCTTT

D: .
V: TRBV10-3
J: TRBJ1-2
size: .
CDR3: CAINQDSRVGGYTF
DNA: TGTGCCATCAATCAGGACAGCCGGGTGGGTGGCTACACCTTC

D: TRBD2
V: TRBV30
J: TRBJ2-1
size: .
CDR3: CAWSVRGSPYNEQFF
DNA: TGTGCCTGGAGTGTACGCGGGAGCCCCTACAATGAGCAGTTCTTC

D: .
V: TRBV11-3
J: TRBJ1-4
size: .
CDR3: CASSEDSSNEKLFF
DNA: TGTGCCAGCAGCGAGGACAGCAGTAATGAAAAACTGTTTTTT

D: TRBD2
V: TRBV5-1
J: TRBJ2-1
size: .
CDR3: CASSIRTSGSNEQFF
DNA: TGCGCCAGCAGCATTCGGACTAGCGGTTCCAATGAGCAGTTCTTC

D: TRBD1
V: TRBV11-2
J: TRBJ2-5
size: .
CDR3: CASSSGKGQGSQETQYF
DNA: TGTGCCAGCAGCTCAGGGAAGGGACAGGGGTCTCAGGAGACCCAGTACTTC

D: .
V: TRBV28
J: TRBJ1-5
size: .
CDR3: CASSTHWGGNQPQHF
DNA: TGTGCCAGCAGTACCCATTGGGGGGGCAATCAGCCCCAGCATTTT

D: .
V: TRBV10-3
J: TRBJ1-2
size: .
CDR3: CAISESTGVSYGYTF
DNA: TGTGCCATCAGTGAGTCGACGGGGGTTTCCTATGGCTACACCTTC

D: .
V: TRBV9
J: TRBJ1-1
size: .
CDR3: CASSVDRAGWPFF
DNA: TGTGCCAGCAGCGTAGATCGAGCGGGTTGGCCTTTCTTT

D: TRBD1
V: TRBV10-3
J: TRBJ2-6
size: .
CDR3: CAISESRQGPSSGANVLTF
DNA: TGTGCCATCAGTGAGTCGAGACAGGGACCCAGCTCTGGGGCCAACGTCCTGACTTTC

D: .
V: TRBV18
J: TRBJ2-3
size: .
CDR3: CASSPPNGGHTDTQYF
DNA: TGTGCCAGCTCACCACCTAATGGAGGGCACACAGATACGCAGTATTTT

D: .
V: TRBV15
J: TRBJ1-5
size: .
CDR3: CATSRDGGVPGPQHF
DNA: TGTGCCACCAGCAGAGATGGCGGGGTACCGGGACCCCAGCATTTT

D: .
V: TRBV30
J: TRBJ1-2
size: .
CDR3: CAWSGRFAGRTDGYTF
DNA: TGTGCCTGGAGTGGTCGTTTTGCAGGGAGGACGGATGGCTACACCTTC

D: .
V: TRBV11-3
J: TRBJ2-2
size: few
CDR3: CASSRVAESGELFF
DNA: TGTGCCAGCAGCCGAGTCGCGGAATCCGGGGAGCTGTTTTTT